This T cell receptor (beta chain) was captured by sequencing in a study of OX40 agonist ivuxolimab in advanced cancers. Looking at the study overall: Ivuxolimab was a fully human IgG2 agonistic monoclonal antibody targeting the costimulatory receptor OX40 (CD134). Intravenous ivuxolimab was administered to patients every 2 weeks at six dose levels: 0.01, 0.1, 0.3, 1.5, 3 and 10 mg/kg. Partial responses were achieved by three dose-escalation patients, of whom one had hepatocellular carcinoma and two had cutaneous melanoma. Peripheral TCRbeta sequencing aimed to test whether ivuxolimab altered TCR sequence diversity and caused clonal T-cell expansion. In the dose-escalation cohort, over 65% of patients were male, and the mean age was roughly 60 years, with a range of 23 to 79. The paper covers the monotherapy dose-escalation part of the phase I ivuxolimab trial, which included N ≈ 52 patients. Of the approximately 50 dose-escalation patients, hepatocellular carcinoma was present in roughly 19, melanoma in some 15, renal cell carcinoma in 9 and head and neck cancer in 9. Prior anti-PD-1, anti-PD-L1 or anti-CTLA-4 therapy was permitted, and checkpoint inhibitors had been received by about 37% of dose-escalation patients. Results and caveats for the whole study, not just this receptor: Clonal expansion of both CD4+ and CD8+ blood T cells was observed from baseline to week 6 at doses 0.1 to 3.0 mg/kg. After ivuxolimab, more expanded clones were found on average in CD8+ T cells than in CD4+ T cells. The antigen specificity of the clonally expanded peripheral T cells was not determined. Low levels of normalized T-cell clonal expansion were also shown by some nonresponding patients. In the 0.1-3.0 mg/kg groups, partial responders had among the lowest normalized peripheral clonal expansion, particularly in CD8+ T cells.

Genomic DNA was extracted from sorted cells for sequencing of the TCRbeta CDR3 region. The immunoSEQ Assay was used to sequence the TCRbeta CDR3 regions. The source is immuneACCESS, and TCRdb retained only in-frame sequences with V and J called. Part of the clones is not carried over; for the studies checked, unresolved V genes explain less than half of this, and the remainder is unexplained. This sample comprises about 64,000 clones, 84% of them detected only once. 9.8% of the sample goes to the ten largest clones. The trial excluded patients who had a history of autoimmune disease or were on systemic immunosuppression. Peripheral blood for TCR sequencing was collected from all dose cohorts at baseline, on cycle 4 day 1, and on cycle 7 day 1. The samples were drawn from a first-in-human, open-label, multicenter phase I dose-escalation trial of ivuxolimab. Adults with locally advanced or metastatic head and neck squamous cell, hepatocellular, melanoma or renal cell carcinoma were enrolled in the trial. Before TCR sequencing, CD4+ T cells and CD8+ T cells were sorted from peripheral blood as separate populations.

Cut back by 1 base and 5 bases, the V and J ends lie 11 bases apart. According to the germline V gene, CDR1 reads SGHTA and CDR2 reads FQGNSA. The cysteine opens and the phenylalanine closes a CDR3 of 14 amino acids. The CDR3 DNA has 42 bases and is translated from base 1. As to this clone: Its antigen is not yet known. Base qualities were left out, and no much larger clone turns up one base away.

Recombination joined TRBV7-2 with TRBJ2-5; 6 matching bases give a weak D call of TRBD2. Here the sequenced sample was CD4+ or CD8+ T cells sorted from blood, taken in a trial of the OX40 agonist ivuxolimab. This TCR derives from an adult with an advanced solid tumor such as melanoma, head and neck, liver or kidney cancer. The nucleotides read TGTGCCAGCAGCTTAGGTCACAGCGGGGAGACCCAGTACTTC. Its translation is CASSLGHSGETQYF. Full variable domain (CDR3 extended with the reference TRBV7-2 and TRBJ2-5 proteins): GAGVSQSPSNKVTEKGKDVELRCDPISGHTALYWYRQSLGQGLEFLIYFQGNSAPDKSGLPSDRFSAERTGGSVSTLTIQRTQQEDSAVYLCASSLGHSGETQYFGPGTRLLVL.